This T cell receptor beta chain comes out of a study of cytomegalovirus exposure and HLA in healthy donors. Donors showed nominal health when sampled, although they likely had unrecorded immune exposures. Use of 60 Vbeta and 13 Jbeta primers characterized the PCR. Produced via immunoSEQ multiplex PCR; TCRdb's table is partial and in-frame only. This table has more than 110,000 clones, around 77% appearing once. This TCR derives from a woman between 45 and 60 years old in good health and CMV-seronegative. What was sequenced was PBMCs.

In DNA form, the CDR3 reads TGTGCCAGCAGTGACTCCAGGGCCGTTAATGAAAAACTGTTTTTT. This translates into CASSDSRAVNEKLFF. The chain joins TRBV2 to TRBJ1-4; D is possibly TRBD1 (5 bases). V lost 3 bases, J lost 4 bases, and 12 bases lay in between. CDR1 and CDR2 (germline): SNHLY, FYNNEI. This CDR3 has 15 residues.